Following are 17 T cell receptor beta chains from one sample sequenced in a study of blood T cell repertoires in COVID-19. Libraries were prepared by immunoSEQ multiplex PCR; TCRdb keeps only in-frame clonotypes and omits some of them. The repertoire holds around 65,000 clones, over 70% seen once, with more than 15% in the top ten. Sequencing was performed on peripheral blood. The origin of the receptors is a man aged 55 to 69 with acute or convalescent COVID-19.

This chain links TRBV3-1 (or the pseudogene TRBV3-2) with TRBJ2-1; 9 bases map to TRBD1. With 8 bases clipped from V and 6 bases from J, the junction kept 11 bases outside the gene matches. The CDR3 totals 15 residues. Germline loops: CDR1 LGHDT, CDR2 YNNKEL (reference sequence). The CDR3 DNA reads as TGTGCCAGCGCCGTTGGGGACAGGGATCGCAATGAGCAGTTCTTC. Its protein product is CASAVGDRDRNEQFF.

There are a few counts of this clone. Other DNA sequences of this sample code for an identical CDR3. J is TRBJ1-2 and V is TRBV29-1, with 10 bases matching TRBD1. Losses at the gene ends were 7 bases for V and 3 bases for J; bases not matched to a gene: 2. This CDR3 has 12 residues. CDR1 and CDR2 (germline): SQVTM, ANQGSEA. CDR3 amino acids: CSGGQGDYGYTF. CDR3 coding DNA: TGCAGCGGCGGACAGGGGGACTATGGCTACACCTTC.

The chain uses TRBV29-1 and TRBJ2-7; 9 bases agree with TRBD1. This CDR3 spans 14 amino acids. Germline CDR1 reads SQVTM; CDR2 reads ANQGSEA. The junction had 8 bases not matched to a gene; V was cut back by 3 bases and J by 5 bases. CDR3 bases: TGCAGCGTTGATGACGGGACAGGGTCCCACGAGCAGTACTTC. Translating it yields CSVDDGTGSHEQYF.

The chain joins TRBV5-8 to TRBJ2-3, with 7 bases matching TRBD1. Germline V gene sequence: CDR1 SGHTS, CDR2 YDEGEE. J was trimmed by 10 bases and V by 4 bases; bases with no gene match: 6. The CDR3 length is 12 residues. This CDR3 is CASSVHRGAQYF. As DNA, the CDR3 is TGTGCCAGCAGCGTCCACAGGGGTGCGCAGTATTTT.

The rearrangement links TRBV7-9 to TRBJ1-5; D remains unclear. Germline V CDR1 and CDR2: SEHNR, FQNEAQ (reference sequence). The V and J ends lost 3 bases and 3 bases respectively, with 9 bases between them. The CDR3 runs to 14 residues. The chain's CDR3 is CASSFDGDNQPQHF. The CDR3 nucleotides are TGTGCCAGCAGCTTTGACGGGGACAATCAGCCCCAGCATTTT.

The J gene is TRBJ1-6, the V gene TRBV29-1; the match to TRBD1 covers 7 bases. V dropped 6 bases and J dropped 8; count of bases not matched to a gene: 10. The germline V gene encodes CDR1 SQVTM and CDR2 ANQGSEA. The length of the CDR3 is 14 residues. CDR3 loop: CSVSETGMDSPLHF. The CDR3 region has the DNA TGCAGCGTCAGCGAGACAGGGATGGATTCACCCCTCCACTTT.

This clone was recorded a few times. The V gene is TRBV5-1, the J gene TRBJ2-7, with 9 bases identical to TRBD1. CDR1 is SGHRS, CDR2 YFSETQ, per germline. The CDR3 covers 15 residues. J was trimmed by 2 bases and V by 6 bases; bases with no gene match: 9. In DNA, the CDR3 is TGCGCCAGCAACCTGGGGGACAGGGCAGCCTACGAGCAGTACTTC. Protein product: CASNLGDRAAYEQYF.

The V and J genes are TRBV6-6 and TRBJ1-5; the D gene is possibly TRBD1 (5 bases). The CDR3 is 15 residues long. V shed 2 bases and J shed 3 bases, with 11 bases lying between them. Looked up from germline, CDR1 is MNHNY and CDR2 is SVGAGI (reference sequence). CDR3 in DNA: TGTGCCAGCAGTTACGAGGACACCGTCAATCAGCCCCAGCATTTT. Protein sequence: CASSYEDTVNQPQHF.

V is TRBV7-8 and J is TRBJ1-2, with 10 bases aligning to TRBD1. CDR1 is SGHVS, CDR2 FQNEAQ, per germline. CDR3 size: 15 residues. Unmatched junction bases numbered 6, after V lost 4 bases and J lost 4 bases. The CDR3 sequence is CASSSRDRGGYGYTF. CDR3 DNA sequence: TGTGCCAGCAGCTCGCGGGACAGGGGTGGCTATGGCTACACCTTC.

The chain recombines TRBV7-6 with TRBJ2-1; 7 nucleotides align to TRBD1. The CDR3 length is 15 residues. The germline V gene has CDR1 SGHVS and CDR2 FNYEAQ. V gave up 5 bases and J gave up 0 bases; unmatched junction bases: 4. This CDR3 reads CASSPGQASYNEQFF. The CDR3 coding sequence is TGTGCCAGCAGCCCCGGACAGGCCTCCTACAATGAGCAGTTCTTC.

Here the CDR3 reads CASMTSGYEQYF. CDR3 nucleotides: TGTGCCAGCATGACCTCAGGGTACGAGCAGTACTTC. The chain is built from TRBV6-6 and TRBJ2-7; D perhaps matches TRBD1 (5 bases). CDR1 is MNHNY and CDR2 is SVGAGI in the germline V gene (reference sequence). The CDR3 runs 12 residues. Trimming shortened V by 7 bases and J by 4 bases, and 11 bases separated the two germline ends.

The chain combines TRBV5-1 with TRBJ1-1; 9 nucleotides match TRBD1. Germline CDR1 reads SGHRS; CDR2 reads YFSETQ. With V trimmed by 4 bases and J by 0 bases, 4 bases remained unmatched. The CDR3 extends over 15 amino acids. The CDR3 sequence is CASSGDRAMNTEAFF. CDR3 in DNA: TGCGCCAGCAGCGGGGACAGGGCTATGAACACTGAAGCTTTCTTT.

The chain employs TRBV10-3 and TRBJ2-5, with 9 bases identical to TRBD1. The CDR3 covers 15 residues. With 1 base clipped from V and 5 bases from J, the junction kept 5 bases outside the gene matches. CDR1 is ENHRY, CDR2 SYGVKD, per germline. CDR3 sequence (DNA): TGTGCCATCAGTGAGTTGGGGACAGGGCAGGAGACCCAGTACTTC. Amino acid sequence: CAISELGTGQETQYF.

By share, this clone counts as medium-sized. The same CDR3 also results from other DNA sequences found in this sample. The chain links TRBV2 to TRBJ2-7, with a tentative D call TRBD1 (5 bases). Germline CDR1 is SNHLY and CDR2 is FYNNEI. Between the trimmed V and J ends, which lost 5 bases and 6 bases, there was a span of 8 bases. This CDR3 has 11 amino acids. DNA of the CDR3: TGTGCCAGCAGTTACGACAGCGAGCAGTACTTC. Residues: CASSYDSEQYF.

This clone came up many times. V and J are TRBV2 and TRBJ2-5; 9 nucleotides agree with TRBD2. CDR3 length: 14 amino acids. Germline V gene data show CDR1 as SNHLY and CDR2 as FYNNEI. The V and J ends lost 6 bases and 2 bases, in that order; junction bases with no gene match: 4. CDR3 in amino acids: CASRATSGQETQYF. The CDR3 DNA reads TGTGCCAGCAGGGCGACTAGCGGACAAGAGACCCAGTACTTC.

The J gene is TRBJ2-1, the V gene TRBV2, with 10 bases identical to TRBD2. J lost 16 bases, V lost 6 bases, and 6 bases had no gene match. CDR3 length: 11 amino acids. Germline V gene lookup returns CDR1 SNHLY and CDR2 FYNNEI. CDR3 DNA: TGTGCCAGCAGAAATAGCGGGGGGTATTTCTTC. Translation: CASRNSGGYFF.

V gene TRBV24-1 combines with J gene TRBJ1-1; 10 positions agree with TRBD1. There are 17 residues in the CDR3. Germline lookup yields CDR1 KGHDR and CDR2 SFDVKD. With V trimmed by 3 bases and J by 6 bases, 12 bases remained unmatched. Here the CDR3 reads CATSDRGTGVLSAEAFF. DNA for the CDR3: TGTGCCACCAGTGATCGTGGGACAGGGGTTCTTAGCGCTGAAGCTTTCTTT.